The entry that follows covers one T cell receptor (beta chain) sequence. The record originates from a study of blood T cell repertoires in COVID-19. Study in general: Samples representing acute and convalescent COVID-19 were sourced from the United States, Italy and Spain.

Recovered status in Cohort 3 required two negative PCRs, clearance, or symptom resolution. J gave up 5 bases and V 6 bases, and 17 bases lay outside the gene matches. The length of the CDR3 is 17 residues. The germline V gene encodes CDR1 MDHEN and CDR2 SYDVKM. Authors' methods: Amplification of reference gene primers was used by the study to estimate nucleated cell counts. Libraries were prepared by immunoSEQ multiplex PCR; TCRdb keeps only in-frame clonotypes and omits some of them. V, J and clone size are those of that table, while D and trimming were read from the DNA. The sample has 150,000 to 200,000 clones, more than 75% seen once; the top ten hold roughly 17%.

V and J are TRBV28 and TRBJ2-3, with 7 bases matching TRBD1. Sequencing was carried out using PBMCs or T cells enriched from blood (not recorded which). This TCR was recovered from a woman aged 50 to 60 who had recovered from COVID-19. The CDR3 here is CASSEIRDSQTRDTQYF. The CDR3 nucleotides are TGTGCCAGCAGCGAGATTCGGGACAGCCAGACCAGAGATACGCAGTATTTT.